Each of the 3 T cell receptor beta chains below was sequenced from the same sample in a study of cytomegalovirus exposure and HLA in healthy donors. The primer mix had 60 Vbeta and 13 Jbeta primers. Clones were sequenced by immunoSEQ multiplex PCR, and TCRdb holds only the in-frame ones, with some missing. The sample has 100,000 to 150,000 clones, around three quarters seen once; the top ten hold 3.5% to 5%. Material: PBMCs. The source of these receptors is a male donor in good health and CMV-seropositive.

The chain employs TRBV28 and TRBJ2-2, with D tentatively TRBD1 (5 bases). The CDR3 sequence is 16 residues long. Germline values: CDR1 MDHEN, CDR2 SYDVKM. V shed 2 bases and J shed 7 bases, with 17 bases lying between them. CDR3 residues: CASSLLQGIGLGELFF. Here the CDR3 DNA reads TGTGCCAGCAGTTTACTCCAGGGTATCGGTCTCGGGGAGCTGTTTTTT.

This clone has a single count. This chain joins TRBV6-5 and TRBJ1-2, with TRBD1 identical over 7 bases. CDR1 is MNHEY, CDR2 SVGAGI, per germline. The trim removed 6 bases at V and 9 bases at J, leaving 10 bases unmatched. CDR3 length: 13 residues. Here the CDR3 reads CASRAGTAERYTF. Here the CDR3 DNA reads TGTGCCAGCAGGGCCGGGACAGCGGAGCGCTACACCTTC.

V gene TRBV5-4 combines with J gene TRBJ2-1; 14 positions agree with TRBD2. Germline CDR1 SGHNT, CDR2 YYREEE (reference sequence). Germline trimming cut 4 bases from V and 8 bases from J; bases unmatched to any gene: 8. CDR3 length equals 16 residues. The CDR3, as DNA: TGTGCCAGCAGCCGGACTAGCGGGGGGCGGGGGGATGAGCAGTTCTTC. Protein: CASSRTSGGRGDEQFF.